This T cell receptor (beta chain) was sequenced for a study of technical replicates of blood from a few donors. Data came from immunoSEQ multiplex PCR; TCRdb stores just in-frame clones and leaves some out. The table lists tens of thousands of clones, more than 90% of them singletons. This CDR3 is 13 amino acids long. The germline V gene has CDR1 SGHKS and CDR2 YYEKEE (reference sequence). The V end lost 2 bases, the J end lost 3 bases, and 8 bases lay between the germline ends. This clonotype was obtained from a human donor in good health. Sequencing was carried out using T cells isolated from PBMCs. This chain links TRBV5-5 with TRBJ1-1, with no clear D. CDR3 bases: TGTGCCAGCAGCTTTAGTCAGGACACTGAAGCTTTCTTT. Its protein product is CASSFSQDTEAFF.